The subject of this entry is one TCR beta chain. The CDR3 runs 14 residues. CDR1 LNHDA and CDR2 SQIVND come from the germline V gene (reference sequence). The V gene end was trimmed by 10 bases and the J gene end by 0 bases; junction bases not matched to a gene: 5. TCRdb keeps only in-frame clones here, not all; method: immunoSEQ multiplex PCR. The sample yields more than 65,000 clones, 82% seen once. The data belong to a study of blood T cell repertoires in COVID-19. This sequence was found in a woman older than 75 with acute or convalescent COVID-19. Sequencing was performed on peripheral blood. V usage is TRBV19 and J usage is TRBJ1-3; 8 bases map to TRBD1. The CDR3 here is CATRQGYSGNTIYF. CDR3 nucleotides: TGTGCCACCCGACAGGGGTACTCTGGAAACACCATATATTTT.